This TCR beta chain was observed in a study of T cells in Graves' hyperthyroidism and ophthalmopathy. This clonotype was seen many times. The antigen is undetermined. In germline, CDR1 is SGHRS, CDR2 YFSETQ. CDR3 length: 14 amino acids. Trimming left V 1 base short and J 5 bases short, with 12 bases between. The study, taken as a whole, reports: Onset of ophthalmopathy came a median around 7.1 months after the model predicted it.

Authors of the study amplified TCR beta CDR3 regions from RNA transcripts. In the first-round RT-PCR of the TCR CDR3, the HTBI primer set was used. TCRdb re-called the multiplex PCR reads with MiXCR, one entry per CDR3 protein. The table includes around 350,000 distinct CDR3 sequences, about a sixth detected once. V gene TRBV5-1 combines with J gene TRBJ1-2, with D possibly TRBD1 on 5 matching bases. Sequencing was done on a sample of blood. The TCR sequence derives from a woman in her 30s with Graves' hyperthyroidism that later progressed to Graves' ophthalmopathy. CDR3 loop: CASSLPGKWYGYTF. In DNA, the CDR3 is TGCGCCAGCAGCTTGCCAGGGAAATGGTATGGCTACACCTTC.